This T cell receptor (beta chain) comes out of a study of blood T cell repertoires in COVID-19. Study in general: Samples taken during acute and convalescent COVID-19 were collected in the United States, Italy and Spain. Sources were T cells, B-cell-depleted T cells, or PBMCs; the material itself was cDNA or gDNA.

Original handling: Cell counts per sample came from amplifying reference gene primers. The protocol was immunoSEQ multiplex PCR, while the TCRdb copy is restricted to in-frame clones and leaves out a portion. The V and J calls and clone size come from that table; D and trimming were worked out from the DNA. This table holds under 150,000 clones, around nine tenths found once. Only one count was recorded for this clone. The length of the CDR3 is 13 residues. Germline V gives CDR1 WSHSY, CDR2 SAAADI. V lost 4 bases and J lost 3; bases outside the gene matches: 2. The sequenced sample was peripheral blood. J is TRBJ1-1 and V is TRBV10-2; 7 nucleotides agree with TRBD1. The clonotype was recovered from a man between 50 and 59 years old with active or convalescent COVID-19. CDR3 bases: TGCGCCAGCAGTGCCGGGACAGACACTGAAGCTTTCTTT. The encoded protein is CASSAGTDTEAFF.